The source of this T cell receptor (beta chain) is a study of cytomegalovirus exposure and HLA in healthy donors. About the research overall: A prior study identified 100 million to 130 million unique TCR beta sequences from roughly 180 million T cells.

The CDR3 runs 14 residues. From germline, CDR1 is MNHEY and CDR2 SVGAGI. Trimming removed 3 bases from V and 4 bases from J; junction bases left unmatched: 6. General study points: Later analysis found that TCR beta chains associated with HLA were more clonally expanded than other, equally common chains. Several of the most significant clusters appeared, in a later analysis, to be linked to common viral pathogens. A cluster of highly shared sequence variants was likely a sequencing artifact.

Note on this clone: Its antigen is as yet unknown.

Vbeta (60) and Jbeta (13) primers were used in the PCR. Measured with immunoSEQ multiplex PCR; TCRdb has only the in-frame clones, and not every one. The sample includes about 76,000 clones, about 70% of them seen just once. This TCR was recovered from a male donor in good health and CMV-seropositive. Sequencing input: PBMCs. The chain carries TRBV6-5 and TRBJ2-7; TRBD1 matches at 7 bases. CDR3 nucleotide sequence: TGTGCCAGCAGTTATGACAGGGAGTCGTACGAGCAGTACTTC. Amino acids: CASSYDRESYEQYF.